The 10 T cell receptor beta chains reported below all come from one sample, sequenced in a study of cytomegalovirus exposure and HLA in healthy donors (TCRdb year 2017). The method was the immunoSEQ multiplex PCR assay. For the multiplex PCR, a mixture combining 60 forward primers for TCR Vbeta segments and 13 reverse primers for TCR Jbeta segments was used. The immuneACCESS repertoire file appears here via TCRdb, limited to in-frame rearrangements. These files lack a portion of the clones; in checked studies, under half of the deficit traces to unresolved V genes, and the cause of the others is not known. In all, the sample holds 95,000 to 150,000 clones, and about four fifths of those were seen once. Roughly 3.5% of the sample is in the top ten clones. The sequenced sample was PBMCs. Source of these receptors: a man aged 35-49 years in good health and CMV-seronegative.

This chain connects TRBV7-2 to TRBJ2-1, with 9 bases identical to TRBD2. CDR1 and CDR2 from the germline V gene are SGHTA and FQGNSA. The CDR3 consists of 19 residues. Trimming cost V 5 bases and J 5 bases; bases outside gene matches: 19. The CDR3 is CASSVLAGTSSRTHNEQFF. The DNA of the CDR3 is TGTGCCAGCAGCGTCCTAGCGGGGACCTCATCCCGAACACACAATGAGCAGTTCTTC.

This chain links TRBV27 with TRBJ2-3, with a tentative D call TRBD1 (6 bases). Trimming stripped 5 bases from V and 3 bases from J, with 15 bases between. Germline V gives CDR1 MNHEY, CDR2 SMNVEV (reference sequence). The length of the CDR3 is 15 residues. The CDR3 DNA reads TGTGCCAGCAGTAAGACAGGTCTCGGAACAGATACGCAGTATTTT. It translates to CASSKTGLGTDTQYF.

The chain couples TRBV5-8 to TRBJ2-7; D unclear. CDR1 SGHTS and CDR2 YDEGEE come from the germline V gene. The CDR3 covers 12 residues. The V gene lost 0 bases and the J gene lost 4 bases, with 5 bases spanning the gap. This CDR3 is CASSLGGYEQYF. Here the CDR3 DNA reads TGTGCCAGCAGCTTGGGCGGATACGAGCAGTACTTC. The entire variable domain, with the rest obtained from reference TRBV5-8 and TRBJ2-7, is as follows: EAGVTQSPTHLIKTRGQQATLRCSPISGHTSVYWYQQALGLGLQFLLWYDEGEERNRGNFPPRFSGRQFPNYSSELNVNALELEDSALYLCASSLGGYEQYFGPGTRLTVT.

The rearrangement joins TRBV11-2 to TRBJ2-5, with 7 bases matching TRBD1. The CDR3 covers 12 residues. The junction had 3 bases not matched to a gene; V was cut back by 6 bases and J by 5 bases. Germline assignment: CDR1 SGHAT and CDR2 FQNNGV. The CDR3: CASRETGETQYF. The CDR3 region has the DNA TGTGCCAGCAGGGAGACAGGGGAGACCCAGTACTTC.

The CDR3 region has the DNA TGCAGCGTTGAAGGGCCAGGTATTATGAACACTGAAGCTTTCTTT. Encoded protein: CSVEGPGIMNTEAFF. The chain carries TRBV29-1 and TRBJ1-1; no clear D. The CDR3 sequence is 15 residues long. The ends were cut back, 1 base at V and 0 bases at J, with 12 bases in the middle. CDR1 is SQVTM, CDR2 ANQGSEA, per germline. Based on the CDR3 plus reference TRBV29-1 and TRBJ1-1, the full variable domain is SAVISQKPSRDICQRGTSLTIQCQVDSQVTMMFWYRQQPGQSLTLIATANQGSEATYESGFVIDKFPISRPNLTFSTLTVSNMSPEDSSIYLCSVEGPGIMNTEAFFGQGTRLTVV.

This clone was counted between two and nine times. The V call is TRBV6-5, the J call TRBJ1-2, with D hard to call. CDR1 and CDR2 (germline): MNHEY, SVGAGI. The CDR3 consists of 16 residues. The V end was cut by 4 bases, the J end by 5 bases, with 20 bases between. This chain's CDR3 is CASSSGSLGELYGYTF. DNA for the CDR3: TGTGCCAGCAGTTCCGGCAGTTTAGGAGAACTATATGGCTACACCTTC.

The chain recombines TRBV2 with TRBJ2-3; 7 bases map to TRBD1. This CDR3 is built from 14 residues. Looked up from germline, CDR1 is SNHLY and CDR2 is FYNNEI. V lost 6 bases and J lost 2; bases outside the gene matches: 5. CDR3 bases: TGTGCCAGCAGCAGACAGGGCTACACAGATACGCAGTATTTT. It is translated as CASSRQGYTDTQYF. The full variable domain, its missing parts supplied by reference TRBV2 and TRBJ2-3, is EPEVTQTPSHQVTQMGQEVILRCVPISNHLYFYWYRQILGQKVEFLVSFYNNEISEKSEIFDDQFSVERPDGSNFTLKIRSTKLEDSAMYFCASSRQGYTDTQYFGPGTRLTVL.

The J gene is TRBJ2-7, the V gene TRBV5-1; 7 bases fit TRBD1. CDR1 is SGHRS, CDR2 YFSETQ, per germline. The CDR3 sequence is 13 residues long. V dropped 5 bases and J dropped 4; count of bases not matched to a gene: 6. CDR3 coding DNA: TGCGCCAGCAGATACGACAGGGAGTACGAGCAGTACTTC. This codes for CASRYDREYEQYF.

The chain employs TRBV28 and TRBJ2-1; D not certain. CDR3 length: 13 residues. V lost 8 bases, J lost 0 bases, and 8 bases lay in between. In germline, CDR1 is MDHEN, CDR2 SYDVKM. The CDR3 protein is CASLDSSYNEQFF. The DNA for the CDR3 is TGTGCCAGCCTTGATAGCTCCTACAATGAGCAGTTCTTC.

The genes are TRBV19 and TRBJ2-6, with TRBD1 as a possible D gene (5 bases). Looked up from germline, CDR1 is LNHDA and CDR2 is SQIVND (reference sequence). Trimming took 1 base from V and 2 from J, leaving 6 bases between them. This CDR3 comprises 15 residues. The CDR3 region is CASSIVTAGANVLTF. CDR3 in DNA: TGTGCCAGTAGTATAGTGACAGCTGGGGCCAACGTCCTGACTTTC.